The rows below give T cell receptor beta chains drawn from one sample of a study of CD8 T cells in Susac syndrome. TCRdb processed the immunoSEQ multiplex PCR reads anew with MiXCR; each CDR3 protein has one entry. The sample contains some 140,000 distinct CDR3 sequences, about 95% of which appear only once. Sequenced input: CD8+ T cells from PBMCs. Receptors were obtained from a human donor with Susac syndrome. The CDR3 runs from the conserved cysteine through the conserved F or W. D genes are given only for firm matches. A row's size may be missing; if present it is once, few, many or a size class.

CDR3 protein,CDR3 DNA,clone size,D gene,V gene,J gene
CASSVGKGLSTDTQYF,TGTGCCAGCAGCGTAGGGAAAGGGTTAAGCACAGATACGCAGTATTTT,NA,NA,TRBV9,TRBJ2-3
CASSLSSVGPQHF,TGTGCCAGCAGCTTGTCTTCGGTGGGGCCCCAGCATTTT,NA,NA,TRBV5-4,TRBJ1-5
CASSPWTSGRANEQFF,TGTGCCAGCAGCCCATGGACTAGCGGGAGGGCCAATGAGCAGTTCTTC,NA,TRBD2,TRBV3-1,TRBJ2-1
CASSLAKGLAGGYNEQFF,TGTGCCAGCAGCTTAGCAAAAGGACTAGCGGGAGGGTACAATGAGCAGTTCTTC,NA,TRBD2,TRBV11-2,TRBJ2-1
CASSMGQGFAYEQYF,TGTGCCAGCAGCATGGGACAGGGGTTTGCCTACGAGCAGTACTTC,NA,TRBD1,TRBV27,TRBJ2-7
CASSHSGVNTEAFF,TGTGCCAGCAGCCATTCAGGAGTGAACACTGAAGCTTTCTTT,NA,NA,TRBV14,TRBJ1-1
CASSPGSFGPQHF,TGTGCCAGCAGCCCTGGGAGTTTTGGGCCCCAGCATTTT,NA,NA,TRBV6-5,TRBJ1-5
CASRTTWVARETQYF,TGCGCCAGCAGAACAACGTGGGTAGCCCGGGAGACCCAGTACTTC,NA,NA,TRBV5-1,TRBJ2-5
CASSPDRANEQYF,TGTGCCAGCTCCCCGGACAGGGCCAACGAGCAGTACTTC,NA,TRBD1,TRBV9,TRBJ2-7
CAWSTVGQGAEAFF,TGTGCCTGGAGTACAGTAGGACAGGGGGCTGAAGCTTTCTTT,NA,TRBD1,TRBV30,TRBJ1-1
CASSPGPGTEAFF,TGTGCCAGCAGCCCCGGGCCAGGGACCGAAGCTTTCTTT,once,NA,TRBV27,TRBJ1-1
CASSRVSALWEQFF,TGTGCCAGCAGCCGGGTTAGCGCCCTTTGGGAGCAGTTCTTC,NA,NA,TRBV11-2,TRBJ2-1
CATSDSNNYGYTF,TGTGCCACCAGTGATAGTAACAACTATGGCTACACCTTC,NA,NA,TRBV24-1,TRBJ1-2
CASSLEGASTDTQYF,TGCGCCAGCAGCCTTGAGGGGGCAAGCACAGATACGCAGTATTTT,once,TRBD1,TRBV5-1,TRBJ2-3
CSVHLIGGGTEAFF,TGCAGCGTTCACCTCATCGGGGGAGGTACTGAAGCTTTCTTT,once,NA,TRBV29-1,TRBJ1-1
CASSHKVGTTETQYF,TGTGCCAGCAGCCACAAGGTCGGGACTACAGAGACCCAGTACTTC,NA,TRBD2,TRBV7-9,TRBJ2-5
CSVEGNGYTF,TGCAGCGTTGAAGGGAATGGCTACACCTTC,NA,NA,TRBV29-1,TRBJ1-2
CASSVAAGQGETQYF,TGTGCCAGCAGCGTAGCCGCAGGGCAGGGGGAGACCCAGTACTTC,NA,NA,TRBV7-8,TRBJ2-5
CASSVDRREGTDTQYF,TGTGCCAGCAGCGTTGACAGGAGGGAGGGAACAGATACGCAGTATTTT,NA,NA,TRBV9,TRBJ2-3
CASSPGYEQYF,TGTGCCAGCAGTCCAGGGTACGAGCAGTACTTC,many,NA,TRBV12-3/TRBV12-4,TRBJ2-7
CSARAGGMPNEQFF,TGCAGTGCTAGAGCAGGGGGTATGCCCAATGAGCAGTTCTTC,NA,TRBD1,TRBV20-1,TRBJ2-1
CASRPATSSIYNEQFF,TGTGCCAGCAGGCCCGCGACTAGTTCGATCTACAATGAGCAGTTCTTC,NA,NA,TRBV2,TRBJ2-1
CASSRTSGTDTQYF,TGTGCCAGCAGCCGGACTAGCGGCACAGATACGCAGTATTTT,NA,TRBD2,TRBV3-1,TRBJ2-3
CSVGDRVGDEQFF,TGCAGCGTTGGGGACAGGGTCGGCGATGAGCAGTTCTTC,NA,TRBD1,TRBV29-1,TRBJ2-1
CSARDSNQPQHF,TGCAGTGCTAGAGATAGCAATCAGCCCCAGCATTTT,NA,NA,TRBV20-1,TRBJ1-5
CASSPALTGTRRTEQYF,TGTGCCAGCAGCCCCGCCCTAACCGGGACTAGGCGGACGGAGCAGTACTTC,once,TRBD2,TRBV7-6,TRBJ2-7
CATSIVTGPYEQYF,TGTGCCACCAGCATCGTCACAGGGCCCTACGAGCAGTACTTC,NA,NA,TRBV15,TRBJ2-7
CASSPKGGRGPSGDGYTF,TGTGCCAGCAGCCCCAAGGGTGGCAGGGGGCCTTCGGGGGATGGCTACACCTTC,NA,TRBD1,TRBV14,TRBJ1-2
CASSQEAQGGYDEQYF,TGTGCCAGCAGCCAAGAAGCGCAGGGTGGGTACGACGAGCAGTACTTC,NA,NA,TRBV4-2,TRBJ2-7
CASSVEGDIYNEQFF,TGTGCCAGCAGCGTAGAGGGGGACATCTACAATGAGCAGTTCTTC,once,NA,TRBV9,TRBJ2-1
CASSRPSFTANTEAFF,TGTGCCAGCAGCCGACCGTCTTTTACAGCGAACACTGAAGCTTTCTTT,NA,NA,TRBV5-6,TRBJ1-1
CASTPSGLEPSDTQYF,TGTGCCAGCACCCCTTCCGGGCTAGAGCCATCAGATACGCAGTATTTT,once,NA,TRBV27,TRBJ2-3
CSARDTIQETQYF,TGCAGTGCTAGAGATACCATCCAAGAGACCCAGTACTTC,once,NA,TRBV20-1,TRBJ2-5
CASSHFTGPYTEAFF,TGTGCCAGCAGCCACTTCACAGGACCGTACACTGAAGCTTTCTTT,NA,NA,TRBV14,TRBJ1-1
CASSVDGNEKLFF,TGTGCCAGCAGCGTAGACGGGAATGAAAAACTGTTTTTT,NA,NA,TRBV9,TRBJ1-4
CASSDDRYTEAFF,TGTGCCAGCAGTGATGACAGATACACTGAAGCTTTCTTT,NA,NA,TRBV9,TRBJ1-1
CASSVVLGETYEQYF,TGTGCCAGCAGCGTAGTGTTGGGTGAAACCTACGAGCAGTACTTC,NA,NA,TRBV9,TRBJ2-7
CASSQAPARRGGTEQFF,TGCGCCAGCAGCCAGGCTCCCGCCAGGCGGGGGGGGACGGAGCAGTTCTTC,NA,TRBD2,TRBV4-1,TRBJ2-1
CSASKTILAGLDNEQFF,TGCAGTGCTAGTAAGACGATACTAGCGGGATTGGACAATGAGCAGTTCTTC,NA,TRBD2,TRBV20-1,TRBJ2-1
CASSPRGAGSYEQYF,TGTGCCAGCAGCCCCCGGGGGGCGGGATCCTACGAGCAGTACTTC,NA,NA,TRBV13,TRBJ2-7
CASSLGHRETQYF,TGTGCCAGCAGTTTAGGGCATCGGGAGACCCAGTACTTC,once,NA,TRBV27,TRBJ2-5
CASSKGMGTDTQYF,TGTGCCAGCAGCAAGGGGATGGGCACAGATACGCAGTATTTT,NA,NA,TRBV11-2,TRBJ2-3
CSAPKQGTEAFF,TGCAGCGCCCCGAAACAGGGGACTGAAGCTTTCTTT,NA,TRBD1,TRBV29-1,TRBJ1-1
CASSLVLLTSGRGNEQFF,TGTGCCAGCAGCTTAGTCCTACTTACTAGCGGGAGGGGCAATGAGCAGTTCTTC,NA,TRBD2,TRBV7-9,TRBJ2-1
CSASAVAYEQYF,TGCAGTGCTAGTGCAGTCGCCTACGAGCAGTACTTC,NA,NA,TRBV20-1,TRBJ2-7
CASSVRLGAETQYF,TGTGCCAGCAGCGTACGACTAGGCGCGGAGACCCAGTACTTC,NA,NA,TRBV7-9,TRBJ2-5
CASSLGTAPSYEQYF,TGTGCCAGCAGCCTGGGGACCGCACCTTCCTACGAGCAGTACTTC,NA,NA,TRBV3-1,TRBJ2-7
CASSLDTWVSGANVLTF,TGTGCCAGCAGCTTAGATACGTGGGTCTCTGGGGCCAACGTCCTGACTTTC,once,NA,TRBV11-2,TRBJ2-6
CASSSSPSGGIQPQHF,TGTGCCAGCAGCTCCTCCCCATCAGGGGGAATTCAGCCCCAGCATTTT,NA,TRBD1,TRBV7-6,TRBJ1-5
CASSPATESYNEQFF,TGTGCCAGCAGCCCGGCTACCGAGTCCTACAATGAGCAGTTCTTC,NA,NA,TRBV5-4,TRBJ2-1
CASSVAGGQGAYEQYF,TGTGCCAGCAGCGTAGCGGGGGGACAGGGGGCCTACGAGCAGTACTTC,NA,TRBD1,TRBV9,TRBJ2-7